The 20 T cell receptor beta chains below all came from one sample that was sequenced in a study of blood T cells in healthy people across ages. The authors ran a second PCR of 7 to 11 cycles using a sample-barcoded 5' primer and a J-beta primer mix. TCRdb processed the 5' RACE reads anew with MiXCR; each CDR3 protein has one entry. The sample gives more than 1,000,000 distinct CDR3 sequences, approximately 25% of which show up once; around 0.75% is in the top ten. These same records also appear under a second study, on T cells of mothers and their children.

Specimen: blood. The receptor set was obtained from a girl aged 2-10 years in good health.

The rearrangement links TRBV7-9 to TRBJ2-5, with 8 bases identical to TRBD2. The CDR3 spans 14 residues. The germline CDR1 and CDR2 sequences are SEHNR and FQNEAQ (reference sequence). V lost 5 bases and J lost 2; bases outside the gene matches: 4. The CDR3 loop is CASSISGIQETQYF. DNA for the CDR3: TGTGCCAGCAGCATTAGCGGGATACAAGAGACCCAGTACTTC.

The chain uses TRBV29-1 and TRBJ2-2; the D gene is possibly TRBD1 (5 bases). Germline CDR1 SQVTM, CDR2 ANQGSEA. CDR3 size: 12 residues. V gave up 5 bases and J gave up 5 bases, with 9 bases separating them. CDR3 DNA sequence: TGCAGCGTTAACCAGGGTACCGGGGAGCTGTTTTTT. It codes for CSVNQGTGELFF.

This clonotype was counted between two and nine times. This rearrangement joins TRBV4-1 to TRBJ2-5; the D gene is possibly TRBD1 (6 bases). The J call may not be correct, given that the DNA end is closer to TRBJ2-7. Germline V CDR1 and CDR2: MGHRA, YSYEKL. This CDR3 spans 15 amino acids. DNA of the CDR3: TGCGCCAGCAGCCCGCGACAGGTAGATGTGGACGAGCAGTACTTC. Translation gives CASSPRQVDVDEQYF.

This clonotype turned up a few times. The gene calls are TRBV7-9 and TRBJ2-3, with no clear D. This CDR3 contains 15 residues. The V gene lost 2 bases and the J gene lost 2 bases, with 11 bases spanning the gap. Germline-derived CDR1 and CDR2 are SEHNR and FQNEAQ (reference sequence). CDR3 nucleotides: TGTGCCAGCAGCTTAAGGTCACAAAACACAGATACGCAGTATTTT. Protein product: CASSLRSQNTDTQYF.

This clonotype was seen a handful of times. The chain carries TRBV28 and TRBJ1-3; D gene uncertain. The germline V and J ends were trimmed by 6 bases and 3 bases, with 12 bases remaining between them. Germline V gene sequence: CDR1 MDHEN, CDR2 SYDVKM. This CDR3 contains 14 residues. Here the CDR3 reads CASSGVGYGNTIYF. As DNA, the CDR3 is TGTGCCAGCAGCGGCGTGGGTTATGGAAACACCATATATTTT.

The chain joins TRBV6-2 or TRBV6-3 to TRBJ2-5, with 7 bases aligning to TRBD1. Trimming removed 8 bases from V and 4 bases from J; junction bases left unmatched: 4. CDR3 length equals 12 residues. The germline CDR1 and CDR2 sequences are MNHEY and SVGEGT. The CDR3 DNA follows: TGTGCCAGCGGGACAGCATCAGAGACCCAGTACTTC. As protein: CASGTASETQYF.

CDR3 region: CSVFRGLDTEAFF. CDR3 nucleotides: TGCAGTGTCTTCAGGGGGCTTGACACTGAAGCTTTCTTT. This sequence joins TRBV29-1 and TRBJ1-1, with 8 positions matching TRBD1. Germline loops: CDR1 SQVTM, CDR2 ANQGSEA. This CDR3 is built from 13 residues.

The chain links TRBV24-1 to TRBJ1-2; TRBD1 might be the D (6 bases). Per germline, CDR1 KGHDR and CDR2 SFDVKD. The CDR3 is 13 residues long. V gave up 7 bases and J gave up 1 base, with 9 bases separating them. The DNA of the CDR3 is TGTGCCACCAGACCGGACAGTAACTATGGCTACACCTTC. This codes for CATRPDSNYGYTF.

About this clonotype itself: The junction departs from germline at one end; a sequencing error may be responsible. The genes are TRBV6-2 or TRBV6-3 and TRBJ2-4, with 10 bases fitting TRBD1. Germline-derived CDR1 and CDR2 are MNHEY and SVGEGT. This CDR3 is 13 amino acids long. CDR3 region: CASVGWTGGKALF. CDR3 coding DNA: TGTGCCAGCGTAGGGTGGACAGGGGGTAAGGCCCTTTTC.

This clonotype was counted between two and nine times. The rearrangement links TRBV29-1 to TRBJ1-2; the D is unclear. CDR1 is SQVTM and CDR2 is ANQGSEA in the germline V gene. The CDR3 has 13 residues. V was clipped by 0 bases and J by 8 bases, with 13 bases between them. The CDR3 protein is CSVEDKEAGGYTF. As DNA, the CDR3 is TGCAGCGTTGAAGATAAGGAAGCTGGAGGCTACACCTTC.

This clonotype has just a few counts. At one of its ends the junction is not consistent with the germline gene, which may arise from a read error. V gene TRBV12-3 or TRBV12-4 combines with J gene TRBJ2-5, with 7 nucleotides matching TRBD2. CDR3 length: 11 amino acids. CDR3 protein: CASSSGGLILF. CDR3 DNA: TGTGCCAGCAGTTCGGGGGGATTGATCCTCTTC.

The CDR3 DNA reads TGTGCCAGCAGCTTAACCGGGACGGACACAGATACGCAGTATTTT. Protein: CASSLTGTDTDTQYF. The rearrangement links TRBV7-3 to TRBJ2-3; perhaps D is TRBD1 or TRBD2 (5 bases each). Germline V lookup: CDR1 SGHTA, CDR2 FQGTGA. Between the trimmed V and J ends, which lost 0 bases and 2 bases, there was a span of 9 bases. The CDR3 has 15 residues.

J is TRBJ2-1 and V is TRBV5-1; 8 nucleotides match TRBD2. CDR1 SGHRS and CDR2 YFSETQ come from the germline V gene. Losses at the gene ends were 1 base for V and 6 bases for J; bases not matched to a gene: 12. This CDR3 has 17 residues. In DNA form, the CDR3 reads TGCGCCAGCAGCTTGTTCACCGGCGGGGGGCCGACCAATGAGCAGTTCTTC. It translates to CASSLFTGGGPTNEQFF.

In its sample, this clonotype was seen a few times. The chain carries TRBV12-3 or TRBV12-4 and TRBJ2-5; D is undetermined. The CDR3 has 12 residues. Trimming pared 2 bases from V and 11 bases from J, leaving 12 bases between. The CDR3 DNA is TGTGCCAGCAGTTTAATCGAGGAAGAGCAGTACTTC. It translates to CASSLIEEEQYF.

In nucleotides, the CDR3 is TGTGCCACCAGCAGAGCCCGGACTAGCCTGAGCGAGACCCAGTACTTC. Residues: CATSRARTSLSETQYF. The chain links TRBV15 to TRBJ2-5; the match to TRBD2 covers 8 bases. After removal of 1 base from V and 5 bases from J, the junction contained 9 bases not matched to a gene. The CDR3 runs to 16 residues. The germline gives CDR1 LNHNV, CDR2 YYDKDF (reference sequence).

Here the CDR3 DNA reads TGTGCCAGCAGCGAGGACGGCTCTGGGGCCAACGTCCTGACTTTC. Translated: CASSEDGSGANVLTF. The chain joins TRBV9 to TRBJ2-6; no clear D gene. V was trimmed by 3 bases and J by 0 bases, leaving 7 bases between them. The CDR3 has 15 residues. Germline lookup yields CDR1 SGDLS and CDR2 YYNGEE.

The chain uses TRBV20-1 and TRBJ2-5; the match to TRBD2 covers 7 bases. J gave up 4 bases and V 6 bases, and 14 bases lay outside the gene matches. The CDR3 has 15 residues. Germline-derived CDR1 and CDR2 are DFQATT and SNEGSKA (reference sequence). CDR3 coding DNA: TGCAGTGCCGCCCGAGGAGCGGGGAATTTAGAGACCCAGTACTTC. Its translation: CSAARGAGNLETQYF.

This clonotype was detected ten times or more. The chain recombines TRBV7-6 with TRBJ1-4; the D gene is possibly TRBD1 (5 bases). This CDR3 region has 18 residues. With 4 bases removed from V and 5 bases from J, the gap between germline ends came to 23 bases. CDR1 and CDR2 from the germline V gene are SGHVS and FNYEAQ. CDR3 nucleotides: TGTGCCAGCAGCTCTCAAAATGAACCAGACGGGACGAATGAAAAACTGTTTTTT. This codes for CASSSQNEPDGTNEKLFF.

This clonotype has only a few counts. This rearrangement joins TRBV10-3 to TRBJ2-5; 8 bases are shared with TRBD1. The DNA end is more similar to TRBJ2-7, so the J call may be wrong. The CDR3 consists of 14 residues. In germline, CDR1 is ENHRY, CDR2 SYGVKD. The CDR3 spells CATQSRQGINEQYF. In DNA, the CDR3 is TGTGCCACCCAATCCAGACAGGGGATCAACGAGCAGTACTTC.

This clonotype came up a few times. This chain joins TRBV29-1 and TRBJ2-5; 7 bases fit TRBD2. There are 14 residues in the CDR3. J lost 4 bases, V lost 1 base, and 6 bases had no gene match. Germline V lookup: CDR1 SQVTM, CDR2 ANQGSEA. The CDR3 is CSVEGEREGETQYF. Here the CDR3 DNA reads TGCAGCGTTGAAGGGGAGAGGGAGGGAGAGACCCAGTACTTC. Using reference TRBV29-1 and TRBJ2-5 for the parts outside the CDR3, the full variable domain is SAVISQKPSRDICQRGTSLTIQCQVDSQVTMMFWYRQQPGQSLTLIATANQGSEATYESGFVIDKFPISRPNLTFSTLTVSNMSPEDSSIYLCSVEGEREGETQYFGPGTRLLVL.